These 15 T cell receptor beta chains came from one sample sequenced in a study of neurological immune-mediated disorders (dated by TCRdb to between 2018 and 2021). Library generation was performed with 5' RACE. Sequenced using an Illumina HiSeq 2500. TCRdb redid the processing of the public reads, applying fastp at Q25 and MiXCR, and retained in-frame beta chains. Identical CDR3 protein sequences are pooled into one entry, listed with their most common genes and DNA. The sample table shows some 66,000 distinct CDR3 sequences, and approximately 4.2% are seen once. The ten largest make up around 2.6% of the sample. Specimen: PBMCs. The receptors originated from a man over 45 with multiple sclerosis.

With regard to this clonotype: A much larger clone lies one base from this, so it may be a read error. No DNA is shown, since the ends of the CDR3 on it are uncertain; the CDR3 is the one TCRdb lists. The gene calls are TRBV11-2 and TRBJ1-5. CDR1 is SGHAT and CDR2 is FQNNGV in the germline V gene. The CDR3 extends over 14 residues, inclusive of both ends. This CDR3 reads CASSFGGGNQPQNF.

This clonotype was observed at least ten times. CDR3 DNA: TGCAGTGCTAGGGGCAGCCCGAGAGGACCTAACTATGGCTACACCTTC. Its protein product is CSARGSPRGPNYGYTF. The genes are TRBV20-1 and TRBJ1-2; D is unresolved. Between the trimmed V and J ends, which lost 3 bases and 0 bases, there was a span of 17 bases. The CDR3 loop spans 16 amino acids. CDR1 DFQATT and CDR2 SNEGSKA come from the germline V gene (reference sequence).

This clonotype was observed many times. V usage is TRBV5-1 and J usage is TRBJ1-1; D is unresolved. The CDR3 is 13 residues long. CDR1 and CDR2 (germline): SGHRS, YFSETQ. The germline V and J ends were trimmed by 4 bases and 3 bases, with 10 bases remaining between them. The CDR3 here is CASSREGDTEAFF. The CDR3 region has the DNA TGCGCCAGCAGCCGCGAGGGAGACACTGAAGCTTTCTTT.

In this sample, this clonotype turned up a few times. The chain carries TRBV7-9 and TRBJ1-4; D uncertain. Germline CDR1 and CDR2: SEHNR and FQNEAQ (reference sequence). The CDR3 contains 16 residues. The ends were cut back, 1 base at V and 0 bases at J, with 9 bases in the middle. CDR3 in DNA: TGTGCCAGCAGCTTAGTTTCCGGGGCAACTAATGAAAAACTGTTTTTT. It encodes CASSLVSGATNEKLFF. The full variable domain, its missing parts supplied by reference TRBV7-9 and TRBJ1-4, is DTGVSQNPRHKITKRGQNVTFRCDPISEHNRLYWYRQTLGQGPEFLTYFQNEAQLEKSRLLSDRFSAERPKGSFSTLEIQRTEQGDSAMYLCASSLVSGATNEKLFFGSGTQLSVL.

This clonotype is medium-sized. The V gene is TRBV3-1, the J gene TRBJ2-1, with D perhaps matching TRBD1 (5 bases). In germline, CDR1 is LGHDT, CDR2 YNNKEL (reference sequence). This CDR3 contains 13 residues. V gave up 4 bases and J gave up 4 bases, with 8 bases separating them. DNA for the CDR3: TGTGCCAGCAGCCGAGACAGTTACAATGAGCAGTTCTTC. This codes for CASSRDSYNEQFF.

The chain recombines TRBV5-1 with TRBJ2-5; 10 nucleotides agree with TRBD2. The CDR3 is 15 amino acids. Germline V gene lookup returns CDR1 SGHRS and CDR2 YFSETQ. Trimming removed 0 bases from V and 1 base from J; junction bases left unmatched: 0. Here the CDR3 reads CASSLGTSGQETQYF. The CDR3 DNA follows: TGCGCCAGCAGCTTGGGGACTAGCGGCCAAGAGACCCAGTACTTC.

This clonotype was detected ten times or more. V usage is TRBV12-3 or TRBV12-4 and J usage is TRBJ1-1; D remains ambiguous. V was pared by 4 bases and J by 1 base, with 7 bases between. This CDR3 contains 13 residues. The CDR3 DNA reads TGTGCCAGCAGTTCGGGGAAGAACACTGAAGCTTTCTTT. It is translated as CASSSGKNTEAFF.

This clonotype was observed at least ten times. This chain connects TRBV7-9 to TRBJ2-2; TRBD1 aligns across 7 bases. Unmatched junction bases numbered 14, after V lost 5 bases and J lost 8 bases. The germline gives CDR1 SEHNR, CDR2 FQNEAQ (reference sequence). The CDR3 covers 16 residues. The DNA of the CDR3 is TGTGCCAGCAGCCCAACGGGCCAGACAGGGTTAGGGGAGCTGTTTTTT. Translation: CASSPTGQTGLGELFF.

This clonotype was found many times. The J gene is TRBJ2-2, the V gene TRBV15; 9 bases match TRBD1. The germline V gene has CDR1 LNHNV and CDR2 YYDKDF (reference sequence). This CDR3 spans 16 amino acids. V shed 1 base, J shed 5 bases, and the junction held 5 bases outside the gene matches. CDR3 protein: CATSRGGTGRTGELFF. CDR3 coding DNA: TGTGCCACCAGCAGAGGGGGGACAGGGCGGACCGGGGAGCTGTTTTTT.

This clonotype was seen repeatedly, ten times or more. V gene TRBV20-1 combines with J gene TRBJ2-1, with 7 bases identical to TRBD2. Germline CDR1 DFQATT, CDR2 SNEGSKA (reference sequence). The CDR3 loop spans 14 amino acids. V trimming: 3 bases; J trimming: 3 bases; junction bases outside the gene matches: 5. The CDR3 region has the DNA TGCAGTGCTAGTGTGGGGGGGAGCTACAATGAGCAGTTCTTC. It specifies CSASVGGSYNEQFF.

This clonotype was counted many times. The V gene is TRBV12-3 or TRBV12-4, the J gene TRBJ2-3; D unresolved. V was clipped by 6 bases and J by 4 bases, with 14 bases between them. The CDR3 has 14 amino acids. CDR3 in amino acids: CASRISRTPDTQYF. The CDR3 DNA reads TGTGCCAGCAGAATTAGCCGGACCCCAGATACGCAGTATTTT.

This clonotype was observed a few times. This clone may be a read error of a much larger clone one base away. J is TRBJ2-3 and V is TRBV27; D is unresolved. Germline assignment: CDR1 MNHEY and CDR2 SMNVEV (reference sequence). V was pared by 5 bases and J by 6 bases, with 12 bases between. The CDR3 runs 13 residues. The CDR3 loop reads CASSPTGGDTQYF. CDR3 DNA sequence: TGTGCCAGCAGTCCCACGGGTGGGGATACGCAGTATTTT.

This clonotype showed up many times. The chain links TRBV20-1 to TRBJ2-1; 9 bases are shared with TRBD1. Germline CDR1 and CDR2: DFQATT and SNEGSKA (reference sequence). The CDR3 runs 13 residues. Trimming at V came to 3 bases and at J to 6 bases, leaving 3 bases not matched to a gene. CDR3 region: CSARGTGSNEQFF. The CDR3 DNA reads as TGCAGTGCTAGGGGGACAGGGTCCAATGAGCAGTTCTTC.

This clonotype was observed many times. V gene TRBV14 combines with J gene TRBJ2-4, with 7 bases aligning to TRBD2. Looked up from germline, CDR1 is SGHDN and CDR2 is FVKESK. J lost 1 base, V lost 0 bases, and 12 bases had no gene match. The CDR3 length is 19 residues. The CDR3 DNA reads as TGTGCCAGCAGCCAAGACAGTTCAGTGGCGGGGGTCGCCAAAAACATTCAGTACTTC. Translated: CASSQDSSVAGVAKNIQYF.

This clonotype turned up a few times. This chain uses TRBV15 with TRBJ2-1; 10 bases map to TRBD1. Losses at the gene ends were 1 base for V and 3 bases for J; bases not matched to a gene: 0. Germline CDR1 LNHNV, CDR2 YYDKDF (reference sequence). The CDR3 totals 15 residues. The CDR3 DNA reads TGTGCCACCAGCAGAGGGGACAGGGGCTACAATGAGCAGTTCTTC. As protein: CATSRGDRGYNEQFF.